At least ten counts were recorded for the clone carrying this T cell receptor (beta chain). The antigen remains undetermined. The library labeled individual cDNA molecules by adding unique molecular identifiers to them. Original methodology: The number of TCRs in each sample had a median of approximately 96,000 and spanned roughly 23,224 to 750,000. TCRdb re-analysed the RACE reads in MiXCR, keeping a single row per CDR3 protein. TCRdb's processing, not the authors', yielded these V and J calls. The sample shows 70,000 to 100,000 distinct CDR3 sequences, approximately 8% of them seen only once. Documented time point: patch test 1, 2 weeks after DPC sensitization. Treatment meaning: therapeutic diphenylcyclopropenone sensitization with weekly scalp DPC. The sample is drawn from a study of human T cells and chemical hapten exposure. Study-wide results and caveats: Compared to controls, expanded TCRs made significantly more large clusters of similar CDR3s. Donors' alopecia may make their immune response differ from healthy people's.

The sequence derives from a woman aged 25 to 39 with alopecia areata. Some clones in this sample may be carry-over from other donors' samples. The specimen was whole blood, collected in connection with sensitization to the hapten diphenylcyclopropenone (DPC).

CDR3 protein: CASSSGLAGGRSYEQYF. CDR3 nucleotide sequence: TGTGCCAGCAGCTCTGGACTAGCGGGGGGAAGATCCTACGAGCAGTACTTC. This chain joins TRBV7-9 and TRBJ2-7; TRBD2 matches 14 bases. Looked up from germline, CDR1 is SEHNR and CDR2 is FQNEAQ (reference sequence). This CDR3 spans 17 amino acids. J was trimmed by 1 base and V by 4 bases; bases with no gene match: 6. Looking up the rest from reference TRBV7-9 and TRBJ2-7 gives the full variable domain: DTGVSQNPRHKITKRGQNVTFRCDPISEHNRLYWYRQTLGQGPEFLTYFQNEAQLEKSRLLSDRFSAERPKGSFSTLEIQRTEQGDSAMYLCASSSGLAGGRSYEQYFGPGTRLTVT.